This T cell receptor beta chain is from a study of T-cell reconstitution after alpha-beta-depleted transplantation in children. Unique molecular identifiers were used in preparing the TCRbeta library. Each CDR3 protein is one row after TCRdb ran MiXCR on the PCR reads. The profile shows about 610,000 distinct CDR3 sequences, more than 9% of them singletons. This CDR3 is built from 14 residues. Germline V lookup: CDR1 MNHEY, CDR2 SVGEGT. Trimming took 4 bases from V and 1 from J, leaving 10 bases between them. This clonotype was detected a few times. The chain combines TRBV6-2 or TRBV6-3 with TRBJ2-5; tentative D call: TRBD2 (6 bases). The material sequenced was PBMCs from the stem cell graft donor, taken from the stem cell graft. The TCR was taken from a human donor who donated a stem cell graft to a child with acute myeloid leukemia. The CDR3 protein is CASSWRDSQETQYF. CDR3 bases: TGTGCCAGCAGTTGGCGGGACTCCCAAGAGACCCAGTACTTC.